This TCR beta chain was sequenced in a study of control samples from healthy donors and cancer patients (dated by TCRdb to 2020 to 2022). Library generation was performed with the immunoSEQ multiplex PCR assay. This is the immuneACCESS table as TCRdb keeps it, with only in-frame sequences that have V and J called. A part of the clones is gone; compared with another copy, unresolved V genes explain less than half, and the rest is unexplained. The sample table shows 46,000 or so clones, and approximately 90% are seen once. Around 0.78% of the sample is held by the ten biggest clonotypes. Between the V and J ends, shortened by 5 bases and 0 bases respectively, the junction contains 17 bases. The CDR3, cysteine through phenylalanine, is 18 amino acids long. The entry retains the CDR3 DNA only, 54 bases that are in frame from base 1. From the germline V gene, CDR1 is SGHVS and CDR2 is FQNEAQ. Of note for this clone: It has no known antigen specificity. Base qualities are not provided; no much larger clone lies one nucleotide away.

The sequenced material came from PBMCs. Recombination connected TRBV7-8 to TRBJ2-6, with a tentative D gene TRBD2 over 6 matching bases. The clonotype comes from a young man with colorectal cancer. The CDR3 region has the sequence CASSPPGLDLSGANVLTF. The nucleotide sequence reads TGTGCCAGCAGCCCTCCGGGACTGGATCTCTCTGGGGCCAACGTCCTGACTTTC.